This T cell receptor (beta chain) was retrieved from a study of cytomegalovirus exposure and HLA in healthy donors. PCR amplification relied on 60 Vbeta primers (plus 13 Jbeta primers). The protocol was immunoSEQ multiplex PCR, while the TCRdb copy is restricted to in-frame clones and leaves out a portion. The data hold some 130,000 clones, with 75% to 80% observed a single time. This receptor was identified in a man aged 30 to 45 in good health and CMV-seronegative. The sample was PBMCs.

This chain's CDR3 is CSVRLAGVPSYEQYF. Here the CDR3 DNA reads TGCAGCGTTAGGCTAGCGGGAGTACCGTCCTACGAGCAGTACTTC. V and J are TRBV29-1 and TRBJ2-7; 10 bases fit TRBD2. This CDR3 contains 15 residues. Trimming cost V 5 bases and J 1 base; bases outside gene matches: 8. CDR1 is SQVTM and CDR2 is ANQGSEA in the germline V gene.